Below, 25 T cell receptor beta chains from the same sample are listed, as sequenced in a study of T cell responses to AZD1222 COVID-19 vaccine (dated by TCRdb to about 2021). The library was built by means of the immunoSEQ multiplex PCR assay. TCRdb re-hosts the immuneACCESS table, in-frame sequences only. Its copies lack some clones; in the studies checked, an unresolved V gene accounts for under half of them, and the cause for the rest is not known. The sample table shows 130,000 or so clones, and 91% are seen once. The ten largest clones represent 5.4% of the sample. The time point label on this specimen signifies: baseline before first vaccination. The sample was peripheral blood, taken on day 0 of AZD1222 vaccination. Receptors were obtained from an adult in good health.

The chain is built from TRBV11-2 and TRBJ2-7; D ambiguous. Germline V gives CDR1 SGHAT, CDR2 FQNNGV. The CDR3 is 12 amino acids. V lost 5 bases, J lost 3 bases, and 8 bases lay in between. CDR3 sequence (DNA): TGTGCCAGCAGCCGGCAACACTACGAGCAGTACTTC. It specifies CASSRQHYEQYF.

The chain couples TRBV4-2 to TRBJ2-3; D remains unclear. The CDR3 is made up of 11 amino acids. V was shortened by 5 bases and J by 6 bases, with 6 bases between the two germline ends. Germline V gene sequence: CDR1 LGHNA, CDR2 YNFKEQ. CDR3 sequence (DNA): TGTGCCAGCAGCTGGAAGGATACGCAGTATTTT. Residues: CASSWKDTQYF.

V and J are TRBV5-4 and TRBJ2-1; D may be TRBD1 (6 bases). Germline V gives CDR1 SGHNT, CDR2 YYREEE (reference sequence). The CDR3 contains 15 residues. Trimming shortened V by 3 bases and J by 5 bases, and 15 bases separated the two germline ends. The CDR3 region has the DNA TGTGCCAGCAGCTCCCCCGGGACACAGGACAATGAGCAGTTCTTC. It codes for CASSSPGTQDNEQFF.

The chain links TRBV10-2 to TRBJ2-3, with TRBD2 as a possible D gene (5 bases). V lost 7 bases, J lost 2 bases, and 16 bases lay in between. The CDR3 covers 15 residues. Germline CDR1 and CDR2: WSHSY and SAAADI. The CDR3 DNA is TGCGCCAGCACTTCTCCTTCGCGGGTCACAGATACGCAGTATTTT. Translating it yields CASTSPSRVTDTQYF.

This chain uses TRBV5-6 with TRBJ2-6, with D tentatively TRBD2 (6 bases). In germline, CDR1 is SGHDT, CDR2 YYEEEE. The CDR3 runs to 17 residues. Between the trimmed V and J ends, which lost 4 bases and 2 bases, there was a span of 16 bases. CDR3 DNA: TGTGCCAGCAGCGTGGGGGTGACGGGGGCTGGGGCCAACGTCCTGACTTTC. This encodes CASSVGVTGAGANVLTF.

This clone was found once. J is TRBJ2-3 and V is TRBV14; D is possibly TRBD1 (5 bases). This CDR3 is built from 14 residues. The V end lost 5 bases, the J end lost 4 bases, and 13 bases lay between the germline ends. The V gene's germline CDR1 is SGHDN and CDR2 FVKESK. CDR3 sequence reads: CASSGRQWADTQYF. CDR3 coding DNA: TGTGCCAGCAGCGGAAGACAGTGGGCAGATACGCAGTATTTT.

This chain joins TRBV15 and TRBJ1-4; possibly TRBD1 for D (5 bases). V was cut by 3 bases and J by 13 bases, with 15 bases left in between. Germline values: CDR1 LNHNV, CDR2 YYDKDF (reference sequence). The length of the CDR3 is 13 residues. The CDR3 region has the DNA TGTGCCACCAGCAGTAGTCAGGGAACTGGACTGTTTTTT. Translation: CATSSSQGTGLFF.

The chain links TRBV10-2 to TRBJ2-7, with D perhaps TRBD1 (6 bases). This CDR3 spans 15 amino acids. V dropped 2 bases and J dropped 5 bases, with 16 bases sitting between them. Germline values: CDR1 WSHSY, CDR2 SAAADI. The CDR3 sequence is CASSEPYRVGDEQYF. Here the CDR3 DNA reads TGCGCCAGCAGTGAGCCTTACAGGGTAGGTGACGAGCAGTACTTC.

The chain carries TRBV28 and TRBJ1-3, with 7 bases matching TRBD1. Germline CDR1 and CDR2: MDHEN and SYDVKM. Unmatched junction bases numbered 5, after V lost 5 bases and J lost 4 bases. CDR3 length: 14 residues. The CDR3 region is CASSPQTGGNTIYF. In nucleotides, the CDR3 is TGTGCCAGCAGTCCGCAGACAGGGGGAAACACCATATATTTT.

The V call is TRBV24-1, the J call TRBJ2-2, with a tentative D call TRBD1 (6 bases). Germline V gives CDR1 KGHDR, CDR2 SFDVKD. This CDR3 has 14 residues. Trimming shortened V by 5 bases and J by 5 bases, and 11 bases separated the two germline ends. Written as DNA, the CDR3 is TGTGCCACCAGTGGAACAGGGCGGACCGGGGAGCTGTTTTTT. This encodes CATSGTGRTGELFF.

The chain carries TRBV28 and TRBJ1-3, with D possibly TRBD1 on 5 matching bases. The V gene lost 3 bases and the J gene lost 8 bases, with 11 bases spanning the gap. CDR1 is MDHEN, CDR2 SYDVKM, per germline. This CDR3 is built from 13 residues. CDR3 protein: CASSFGGEDTIYF. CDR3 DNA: TGTGCCAGCAGTTTTGGAGGGGAGGACACCATATATTTT.

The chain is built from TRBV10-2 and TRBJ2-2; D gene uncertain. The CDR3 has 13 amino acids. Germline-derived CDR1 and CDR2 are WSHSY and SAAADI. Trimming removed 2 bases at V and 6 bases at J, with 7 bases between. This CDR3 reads CASSERSPGELFF. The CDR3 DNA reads TGCGCCAGCAGTGAGCGATCCCCCGGGGAGCTGTTTTTT.

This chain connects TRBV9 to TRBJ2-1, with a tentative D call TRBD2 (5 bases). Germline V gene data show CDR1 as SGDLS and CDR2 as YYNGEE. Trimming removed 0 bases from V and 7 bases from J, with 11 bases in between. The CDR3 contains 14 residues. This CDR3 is CASSVASSGNEQFF. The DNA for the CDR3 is TGTGCCAGCAGCGTAGCATCCTCGGGGAATGAGCAGTTCTTC.

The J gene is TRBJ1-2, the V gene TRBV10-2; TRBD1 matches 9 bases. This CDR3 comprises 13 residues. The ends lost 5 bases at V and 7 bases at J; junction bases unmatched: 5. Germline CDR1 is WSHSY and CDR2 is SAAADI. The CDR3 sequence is CASSPDRGAGYTF. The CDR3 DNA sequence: TGCGCCAGCAGTCCAGACAGGGGGGCTGGCTACACCTTC.

This CDR3 reads CASSPGQGFRSPLHF. In nucleotides, the CDR3 is TGTGCCAGCAGCCCCGGACAGGGGTTTAGGTCACCCCTCCACTTT. The chain links TRBV11-1 to TRBJ1-6, with 9 bases lining up with TRBD1. V dropped 5 bases and J dropped 10; count of bases not matched to a gene: 9. From germline, CDR1 is SGHAT and CDR2 FQDESV (reference sequence). The CDR3 is made up of 15 amino acids.

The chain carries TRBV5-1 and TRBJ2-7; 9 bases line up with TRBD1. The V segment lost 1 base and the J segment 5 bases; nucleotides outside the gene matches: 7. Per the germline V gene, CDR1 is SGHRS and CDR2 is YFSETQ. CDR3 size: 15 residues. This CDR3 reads CASSLRQGVRNEQYF. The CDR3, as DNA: TGCGCCAGCAGCTTGAGACAGGGGGTTAGAAACGAGCAGTACTTC.

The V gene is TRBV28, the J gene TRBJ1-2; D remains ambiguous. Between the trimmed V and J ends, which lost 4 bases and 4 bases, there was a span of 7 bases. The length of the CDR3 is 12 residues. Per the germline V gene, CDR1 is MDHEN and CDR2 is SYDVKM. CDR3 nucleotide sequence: TGTGCCAGCAGTTACAGTACCTATGGCTACACCTTC. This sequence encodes CASSYSTYGYTF.

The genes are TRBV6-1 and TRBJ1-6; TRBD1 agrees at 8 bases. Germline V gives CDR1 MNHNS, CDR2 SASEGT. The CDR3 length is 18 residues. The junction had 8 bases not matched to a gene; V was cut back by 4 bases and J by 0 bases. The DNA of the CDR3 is TGTGCCAGCAGTGGAACGGACAGGGTCAGCTCCTATAATTCACCCCTCCACTTT. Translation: CASSGTDRVSSYNSPLHF.

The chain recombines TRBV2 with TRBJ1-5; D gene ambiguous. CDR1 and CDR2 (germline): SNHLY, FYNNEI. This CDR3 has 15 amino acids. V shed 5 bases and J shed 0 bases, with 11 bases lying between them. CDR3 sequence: CASSLGPYSNQPQHF. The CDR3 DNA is TGTGCCAGCAGTTTGGGCCCTTATAGCAATCAGCCCCAGCATTTT.

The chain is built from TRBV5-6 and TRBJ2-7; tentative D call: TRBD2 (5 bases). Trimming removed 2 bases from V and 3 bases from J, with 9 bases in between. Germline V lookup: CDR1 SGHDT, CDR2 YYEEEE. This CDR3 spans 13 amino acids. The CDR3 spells CASSLEGYYEQYF. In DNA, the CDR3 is TGTGCCAGCAGCTTAGAGGGTTACTACGAGCAGTACTTC. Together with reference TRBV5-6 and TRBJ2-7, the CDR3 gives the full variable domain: DAGVTQSPTHLIKTRGQQVTLRCSPKSGHDTVSWYQQALGQGPQFIFQYYEEEERQRGNFPDRFSGHQFPNYSSELNVNALLLGDSALYLCASSLEGYYEQYFGPGTRLTVT.

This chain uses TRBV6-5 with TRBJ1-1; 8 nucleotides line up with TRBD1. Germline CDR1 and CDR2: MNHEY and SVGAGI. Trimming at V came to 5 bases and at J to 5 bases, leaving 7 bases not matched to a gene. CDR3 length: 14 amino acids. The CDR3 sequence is CASSPRTGKTEAFF. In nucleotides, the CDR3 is TGTGCCAGCAGTCCCAGGACAGGGAAGACTGAAGCTTTCTTT.

CDR3: CASSSLGGTSGNTIYF. The CDR3 region has the DNA TGTGCCAGTAGTTCCTTGGGGGGAACCTCTGGAAACACCATATATTTT. The chain uses TRBV19 and TRBJ1-3; D might be TRBD1 (5 bases). CDR1 LNHDA and CDR2 SQIVND come from the germline V gene (reference sequence). V shed 5 bases and J shed 0 bases, with 14 bases lying between them. The CDR3 sequence is 16 residues long.

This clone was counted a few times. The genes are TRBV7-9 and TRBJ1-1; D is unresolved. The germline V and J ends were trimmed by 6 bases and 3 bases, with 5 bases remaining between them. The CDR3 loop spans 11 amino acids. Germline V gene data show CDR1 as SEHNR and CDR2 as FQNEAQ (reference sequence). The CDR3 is CASSWYTEAFF. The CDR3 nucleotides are TGTGCCAGCAGTTGGTACACTGAAGCTTTCTTT.

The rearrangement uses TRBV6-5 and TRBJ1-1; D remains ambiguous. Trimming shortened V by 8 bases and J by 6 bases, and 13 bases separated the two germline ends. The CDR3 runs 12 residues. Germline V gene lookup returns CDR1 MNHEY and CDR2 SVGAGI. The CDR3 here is CASRNPQSEAFF. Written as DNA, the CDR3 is TGTGCCAGCCGAAACCCACAGTCTGAAGCTTTCTTT.

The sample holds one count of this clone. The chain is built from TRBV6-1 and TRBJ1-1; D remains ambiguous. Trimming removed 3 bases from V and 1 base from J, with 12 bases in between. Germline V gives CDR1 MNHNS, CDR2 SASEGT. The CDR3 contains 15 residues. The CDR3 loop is CASSDRDTRNTEAFF. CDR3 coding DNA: TGTGCCAGCAGTGATAGGGATACCAGGAACACTGAAGCTTTCTTT.